The 5 T cell receptor beta chains listed next were all sequenced from one sample in a study of CXCR3-negative and CXCR3-positive naive CD8 T cells. UMI-labeled TRB cDNA libraries were prepared by 5' RACE. TCRdb reprocessed the 5' RACE reads; each CDR3 protein has one entry and no DNA is given. The sample data list tens of thousands of distinct CDR3 sequences. The sample taken for sequencing was memory CD8+ T cells from blood. The receptors were gathered from a human donor in good health. Some clones in this sample may be carry-over from other donors' samples.

The rearrangement uses TRBV5-1 and TRBJ2-7; TCRdb proposes TRBD1, but this gene call is untestable without DNA. Germline loops: CDR1 SGHRS, CDR2 YFSETQ. The CDR3 is 14 residues long. Here the CDR3 reads CASSITTGTYEQYF.

The genes are TRBV20-1 and TRBJ2-1; checking the TCRdb D call of TRBD1 is not possible without DNA. There are 15 residues in the CDR3. CDR1 is DFQATT, CDR2 SNEGSKA, per germline (reference sequence). CDR3 in amino acids: CSARELGTVNNEQFF.

The gene calls are TRBV7-2 and TRBJ1-1. Germline V CDR1 and CDR2: SGHTA, FQGNSA. The CDR3 spans 15 residues. This chain's CDR3 is CASSPHGGLNTEAFF.

The chain carries TRBV12-3 or TRBV12-4 and TRBJ2-1; TCRdb's assignment of TRBD1 cannot be checked, as there is no DNA. This CDR3 is 19 amino acids long. The CDR3 protein is CASSPFARGGQGLDNEQFF.

This chain links TRBV6-2 or TRBV6-3 with TRBJ1-1. The V gene's germline CDR1 is MNHEY and CDR2 SVGEGT. This CDR3 contains 15 residues. CDR3 sequence: CASSQLGGWNTEAFF.